The 2 T cell receptor beta chains below come from one sample, sequenced in a study of early T cells in non-severe SARS-CoV-2 infection. TCRdb re-derived calls from the 5' RACE reads in MiXCR, one entry per CDR3 protein. This table has about 81,000 distinct CDR3 sequences, 14% appearing once. The sequencing input was whole blood. These receptors all stem from an adult who was a healthcare worker with PCR-confirmed SARS-CoV-2 infection or an uninfected control (not recorded which).

In this sample, this clonotype turned up many times. The chain employs TRBV12-5 and TRBJ2-1, with 8 positions matching TRBD1. Trimming cost V 6 bases and J 1 base; bases outside gene matches: 5. Germline CDR1 and CDR2: LGHNT and FRNRAP. CDR3 length: 15 amino acids. CDR3 DNA: TGTGCTAGTGGCCTGACAGGGGAGTCCTACAATGAGCAGTTCTTC. This gives the protein CASGLTGESYNEQFF.

This clonotype has more than one count but fewer than ten. The V call is TRBV6-5, the J call TRBJ2-3; no clear D gene. The germline gives CDR1 MNHEY, CDR2 SVGAGI. There are 16 residues in the CDR3. V was clipped by 5 bases and J by 5 bases, with 20 bases between them. The CDR3 DNA reads TGTGCCAGCAGTCGGATTCCCGGGCCCTATAAAGATACGCAGTATTTT. The encoded protein is CASSRIPGPYKDTQYF.